This record concerns one T cell receptor beta chain sequence. The specificity of this receptor is unknown. Qualities for individual bases were not recorded, and no much larger clone is one base off. TCRbeta CDR3 regions were amplified from genomic DNA by means of the immunoSEQ Assay, a bias-controlled multiplex PCR. The published analysis was carried out like this. The number of nucleated cells in each sample was estimated by amplification of reference gene primers within the assay. Sequence reads were collapsed and filtered to measure the absolute abundance of every unique TCRbeta CDR3 rearrangement. For each sample, productive Simpson clonality was calculated by taking the square root of Simpson's diversity index across productive rearrangements. Here the immuneACCESS table is served through TCRdb, limited to in-frame sequences with V and J called. Missing clones are a known gap in these copies; in checked studies unresolved V genes cover under half, and the rest lacks a known reason. The V and J calls and clone size were taken over from that table, and D and trimming were inferred from the DNA. In all, the sample holds around 120,000 clones, and about 90% of those were seen once. In total, the top ten clones hold approximately 8% of the sample.

Counted from cysteine to phenylalanine, this CDR3 has 15 amino acids. Solely the CDR3 DNA is kept, with 45 bases framed from the first base. The germline V gene (reference sequence) specifies MNHNY as CDR1 and SVGAGI as CDR2. Relative to germline, V is 6 bases shorter and J is 11 bases shorter, with 20 bases between their ends. The record originates from a study of blood T cell repertoires in COVID-19 (dated by TCRdb to 2019 to 2021). For the study in its entirety: Samples from collaborators originated in the United States, Italy and Spain and spanned both the acute and convalescent phases of COVID-19. Nearly every sample came with metadata listing a de-identified subject ID, COVID-19 status, age in years and sex. The repertoires were released in a freely available public database meant as a resource for research on the immune response to SARS-CoV-2. The samples were drawn from two sources: the first 160 participants of the ongoing ImmuneRACE study, and 1,000 to 1,500 subjects contributed by 6 global collaborators. Subjects who had been exposed to COVID-19, were actively infected with it, or had recovered from it provided the deeply sampled blood TCRbeta repertoires that made up the dataset. Where available, HLA class I and class II types were taken from metadata supplied by the sample provider and were not determined by assay-based typing. The material from the prospective study consisted of cDNA or gDNA derived from T cells, B-cell-depleted T cells, or PBMCs.

Results the study describes overall, beyond this receptor: The quantity of clinical and demographic metadata differed by source and by participant and was supplied without curation.

A second Seattle source provided samples from volunteer blood donors who had recovered from COVID-19. Collaborating institutions collected whole blood in K2EDTA tubes following their own protocols. For TCRbeta analysis, collaborator samples were shipped as frozen whole blood, as isolated PBMCs, or as DNA extracted from either sample type. This clonotype originated in a man in his 70s who had recovered from COVID-19. What was sequenced was peripheral blood. This sequence uses TRBV6-6 and TRBJ1-6, with the D gene call left open. The CDR3 region has the sequence CASSPPATPGTPLHF. The sequence in DNA is TGTGCCAGCAGCCCTCCGGCCACCCCCGGGACACCCCTCCACTTT.